These 16 T cell receptor beta chains share one sample of origin, sequenced in a study of blood T cell repertoires in COVID-19. Some clones are missing from TCRdb's copy, which holds only in-frame ones; the method was immunoSEQ multiplex PCR. The sample has 650,000 to 800,000 clones, approximately 90% seen once; the top ten hold approximately 0.3%. Source material: peripheral blood. These receptors came from a woman under 30 with acute or convalescent COVID-19.

In its sample, this clone was seen a few times. This chain links TRBV12-5 with TRBJ1-1, with unresolved D. V lost 3 bases to trimming and J lost 3 bases, with 8 bases between them. The CDR3 loop spans 13 amino acids. Germline assignment: CDR1 LGHNT and CDR2 FRNRAP. The CDR3, as DNA: TGTGCTAGTGGTTTAACCCCGGACACTGAAGCTTTCTTT. This sequence encodes CASGLTPDTEAFF.

The chain couples TRBV15 to TRBJ1-1; the D gene is possibly TRBD1 (5 bases). From germline, CDR1 is LNHNV and CDR2 YYDKDF (reference sequence). V gave up 11 bases and J gave up 5 bases, with 24 bases separating them. The length of the CDR3 is 15 residues. The CDR3 region is CAPDRRPKSKTEAFF. The CDR3 DNA is TGTGCCCCCGACAGAAGGCCGAAAAGCAAGACTGAAGCTTTCTTT.

The V call is TRBV5-1, the J call TRBJ2-2, with 13 positions matching TRBD2. The germline V gene encodes CDR1 SGHRS and CDR2 YFSETQ. Losses at the gene ends were 0 bases for V and 0 bases for J; bases not matched to a gene: 11. The CDR3 covers 21 residues. CDR3 coding DNA: TGCGCCAGCAGCTTGGGACGGACTAGCGGGGGCCTTATCGCGAACACCGGGGAGCTGTTTTTT. Protein: CASSLGRTSGGLIANTGELFF.

This clone turned up a few times. Other DNA sequences from this sample encode an identical CDR3 as well. The V gene is TRBV5-1, the J gene TRBJ1-1, with TRBD1 matching 7 bases. This CDR3 is 14 amino acids long. Trimming removed 5 bases from V and 1 base from J; junction bases left unmatched: 5. Germline CDR1 is SGHRS and CDR2 is YFSETQ. Here the CDR3 DNA reads TGCGCCAGCAGTTCGGGACAGCCGAACACTGAAGCTTTCTTT. It translates to CASSSGQPNTEAFF. Using reference TRBV5-1 and TRBJ1-1 for the parts outside the CDR3, the full variable domain is KAGVTQTPRYLIKTRGQQVTLSCSPISGHRSVSWYQQTPGQGLQFLFEYFSETQRNKGNFPGRFSGRQFSNSRSEMNVSTLELGDSALYLCASSSGQPNTEAFFGQGTRLTVV.

The rearrangement joins TRBV7-2 to TRBJ2-3, with TRBD2 identical over 8 bases. The CDR3 covers 18 residues. The V and J ends lost 1 base and 2 bases, in that order; junction bases with no gene match: 11. Per the germline V gene, CDR1 is SGHTA and CDR2 is FQGNSA. CDR3 sequence: CASSLERISGALTDTQYF. CDR3 DNA: TGTGCCAGCAGCTTAGAGCGTATTAGCGGGGCCCTCACAGATACGCAGTATTTT. Full variable domain (missing parts from reference TRBV7-2 and TRBJ2-3): GAGVSQSPSNKVTEKGKDVELRCDPISGHTALYWYRQSLGQGLEFLIYFQGNSAPDKSGLPSDRFSAERTGGSVSTLTIQRTQQEDSAVYLCASSLERISGALTDTQYFGPGTRLTVL.

This chain connects TRBV19 to TRBJ1-1; D uncertain. Trimming took 7 bases from V and 11 from J, leaving 23 bases between them. CDR1 and CDR2 (germline): LNHDA, SQIVND (reference sequence). The CDR3 has 14 residues. CDR3: CASIDPLRKLAAFF. Here the CDR3 DNA reads TGTGCCAGTATCGACCCCCTGAGGAAATTGGCTGCTTTCTTT. The full variable domain, rest sourced from reference TRBV19 and TRBJ1-1, is DGGITQSPKYLFRKEGQNVTLSCEQNLNHDAMYWYRQDPGQGLRLIYYSQIVNDFQKGDIAEGYSVSREKKESFPLTVTSAQKNPTAFYLCASIDPLRKLAAFFGQGTRLTVV.

This rearrangement joins TRBV28 to TRBJ2-3; possible D gene TRBD2, 7 bases. The CDR3 totals 14 residues. Trimming stripped 6 bases from V and 9 bases from J, with 19 bases between. Looked up from germline, CDR1 is MDHEN and CDR2 is SYDVKM. This chain's CDR3 is CASSSFGGDTTQYF. The CDR3 region has the DNA TGTGCCAGCAGCTCCTTTGGGGGGGACACAACGCAGTATTTT.

The chain carries TRBV27 and TRBJ1-1, with 7 bases lining up with TRBD1. Germline trimming cut 5 bases from V and 12 bases from J; bases unmatched to any gene: 21. Germline CDR1 and CDR2: MNHEY and SMNVEV (reference sequence). This CDR3 is 16 amino acids long. CDR3 in DNA: TGTGCCAGCAGTACTCCCCGTGGGACAGCGGACGTGCGGACTTTCTTT. This gives the protein CASSTPRGTADVRTFF.

The genes are TRBV7-9 and TRBJ1-5, with a weak D call TRBD1 (6 bases). Trimming stripped 5 bases from V and 7 bases from J, with 15 bases between. This CDR3 region has 14 residues. Germline V CDR1 and CDR2: SEHNR, FQNEAQ (reference sequence). CDR3 loop: CASSQGGVGQPQHF. For the CDR3, the DNA is TGTGCCAGCAGCCAAGGGGGGGTGGGACAGCCCCAGCATTTT. Complete variable domain (other parts from reference TRBV7-9 and TRBJ1-5): DTGVSQNPRHKITKRGQNVTFRCDPISEHNRLYWYRQTLGQGPEFLTYFQNEAQLEKSRLLSDRFSAERPKGSFSTLEIQRTEQGDSAMYLCASSQGGVGQPQHFGDGTRLSIL.

V and J are TRBV10-2 and TRBJ2-3; D may be TRBD1 (6 bases). V was shortened by 2 bases and J by 1 base, with 16 bases between the two germline ends. This CDR3 spans 17 amino acids. From germline, CDR1 is WSHSY and CDR2 SAAADI. DNA of the CDR3: TGCGCCAGCAGTGAGGAGGGACACGTATTCCGCACAGATACGCAGTATTTT. Residues: CASSEEGHVFRTDTQYF.

The J gene is TRBJ2-7, the V gene TRBV2; D might be TRBD1 (6 bases). V lost 6 bases, J lost 0 bases, and 12 bases lay in between. CDR3 size: 14 residues. Germline CDR1 SNHLY, CDR2 FYNNEI. The CDR3 DNA is TGTGCCAGCAGGGCCCAGGGGAGCTCCTACGAGCAGTACTTC. This sequence encodes CASRAQGSSYEQYF. The full variable domain, completed using reference TRBV2 and TRBJ2-7, is EPEVTQTPSHQVTQMGQEVILRCVPISNHLYFYWYRQILGQKVEFLVSFYNNEISEKSEIFDDQFSVERPDGSNFTLKIRSTKLEDSAMYFCASRAQGSSYEQYFGPGTRLTVT.

CDR3 bases: TGTGCCAGCAGCTTGGTTGTCCCCCAGGGGACCCAGTACTTC. Translation gives CASSLVVPQGTQYF. This chain uses TRBV7-9 with TRBJ2-5; tentative D call: TRBD1 (5 bases). This CDR3 is built from 14 residues. From germline, CDR1 is SEHNR and CDR2 FQNEAQ (reference sequence). With 3 bases removed from V and 7 bases from J, the gap between germline ends came to 15 bases. Full variable domain (missing parts from reference TRBV7-9 and TRBJ2-5): DTGVSQNPRHKITKRGQNVTFRCDPISEHNRLYWYRQTLGQGPEFLTYFQNEAQLEKSRLLSDRFSAERPKGSFSTLEIQRTEQGDSAMYLCASSLVVPQGTQYFGPGTRLLVL.

The chain carries TRBV2 and TRBJ2-7; 7 bases match TRBD1. The CDR3 length is 13 residues. The J segment lost 5 bases and the V segment lost 4 bases, leaving 5 bases of the junction unmatched. CDR1 and CDR2 (germline): SNHLY, FYNNEI. The CDR3: CASSGTGVDEQYF. The CDR3 region has the DNA TGTGCCAGCAGTGGAACAGGGGTTGACGAGCAGTACTTC.

Details on this clone: This CDR3 is also generated by other DNA sequences in the sample. The V call is TRBV6-4, the J call TRBJ2-3; 7 nucleotides match TRBD2. In germline, CDR1 is MRHNA, CDR2 SNTAGT. The ends lost 3 bases at V and 0 bases at J; junction bases unmatched: 3. The CDR3 has 15 residues. CDR3 sequence: CASSEGRGSTDTQYF. The CDR3 nucleotides are TGTGCCAGCAGTGAGGGGCGGGGGAGCACAGATACGCAGTATTTT.

This chain joins TRBV20-1 and TRBJ2-5; 10 bases are shared with TRBD2. This CDR3 is 15 amino acids long. CDR1 is DFQATT, CDR2 SNEGSKA, per germline (reference sequence). J gave up 2 bases and V 3 bases, and 6 bases lay outside the gene matches. This CDR3 reads CSASQRGGWQETQYF. CDR3 DNA: TGCAGTGCTAGTCAGCGGGGGGGCTGGCAAGAGACCCAGTACTTC.

CDR3 in DNA: TGTGCCAGCAGCCCACGCGGGGACGGAGACTATGGCTACACCTTC. Protein product: CASSPRGDGDYGYTF. The chain uses TRBV9 and TRBJ1-2, with a possible D match to TRBD1 (5 bases). V lost 4 bases to trimming and J lost 3 bases, with 16 bases between them. The CDR3 extends over 15 amino acids. Looked up from germline, CDR1 is SGDLS and CDR2 is YYNGEE. The whole variable domain, remainder taken from reference TRBV9 and TRBJ1-2, is DSGVTQTPKHLITATGQRVTLRCSPRSGDLSVYWYQQSLDQGLQFLIQYYNGEERAKGNILERFSAQQFPDLHSELNLSSLELGDSALYFCASSPRGDGDYGYTFGSGTRLTVV.